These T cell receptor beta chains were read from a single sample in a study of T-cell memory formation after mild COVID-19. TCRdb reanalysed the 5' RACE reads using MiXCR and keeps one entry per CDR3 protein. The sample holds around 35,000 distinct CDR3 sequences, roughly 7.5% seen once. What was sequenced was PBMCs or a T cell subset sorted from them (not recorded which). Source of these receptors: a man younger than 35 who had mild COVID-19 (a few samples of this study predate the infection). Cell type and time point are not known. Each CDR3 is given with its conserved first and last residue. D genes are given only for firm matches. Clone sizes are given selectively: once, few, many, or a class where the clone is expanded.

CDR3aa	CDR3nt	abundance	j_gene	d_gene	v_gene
CASSAPAGNKVADTQYF	TGTGCCAGCAGTGCCCCGGCCGGGAATAAGGTCGCAGATACGCAGTATTTT	many	TRBJ2-3	-	TRBV6-6
CASIKKLAGGSINSYNEQFF	TGTGCCAGCATAAAGAAACTAGCGGGGGGCTCGATAAACTCCTACAATGAGCAGTTCTTC	-	TRBJ2-1	TRBD2	TRBV6-2/TRBV6-3
CASSLSGFNQPQHF	TGTGCCAGCAGCTTATCAGGATTCAATCAGCCCCAGCATTTT	many	TRBJ1-5	-	TRBV7-2
CASSPRQTSLQYF	TGTGCCAGCAGCCCGAGACAGACTAGTTTGCAGTATTTT	-	TRBJ2-3	-	TRBV9
CASSPLPDGGRAQYF	TGTGCCAGCTCACCACTCCCGGACGGAGGCAGGGCCCAGTACTTC	many	TRBJ2-5	-	TRBV18
CASTPDRDQETQYF	TGCGCCAGCACTCCCGACAGGGACCAAGAGACCCAGTACTTC	many	TRBJ2-5	TRBD1	TRBV5-1
CASSLGGSLGVNEQFF	TGTGCCAGCAGCTTAGGGGGGAGCCTCGGGGTCAATGAGCAGTTCTTC	many	TRBJ2-1	-	TRBV7-2
CASSPSGGAVRTDTQYF	TGTGCCAGCAGCCCTAGCGGGGGGGCCGTCAGGACAGATACGCAGTATTTT	few	TRBJ2-3	TRBD2	TRBV7-2
CASSLGSGERGEQFF	TGCGCCAGCAGCTTGGGAAGCGGGGAGCGGGGTGAGCAGTTCTTC	many	TRBJ2-1	TRBD2	TRBV5-1
CASSLDGTSDQRELFF	TGTGCCAGCAGCTTGGACGGGACTAGCGACCAACGTGAGCTGTTTTTT	many	TRBJ2-2	TRBD2	TRBV5-4
CAWRAAAQETQYF	TGTGCCTGGAGAGCGGCAGCCCAAGAGACCCAGTACTTC	many	TRBJ2-5	-	TRBV30
CASSQVLGNTGELFF	TGCGCCAGCAGCCAAGTCTTGGGAAACACCGGGGAGCTGTTTTTT	many	TRBJ2-2	-	TRBV4-1
CASSLIGQVAKNIQYF	TGTGCCAGCAGCTTAATCGGGCAGGTAGCCAAAAACATTCAGTACTTC	many	TRBJ2-4	-	TRBV7-2
CASSPSGGPTDTQYF	TGTGCCAGCAGCCCTAGCGGGGGTCCCACAGATACGCAGTATTTT	many	TRBJ2-3	TRBD2	TRBV3-1
CSVGGQGEKLFF	TGCAGCGTTGGGGGGCAGGGTGAAAAACTGTTTTTT	many	TRBJ1-4	-	TRBV29-1
CSARASGTRNEQFF	TGCAGTGCTAGAGCGTCCGGGACCAGAAATGAGCAGTTCTTC	many	TRBJ2-1	-	TRBV20-1
CASSPRTGNYGYTF	TGTGCCAGCAGTCCCCGGACAGGGAACTATGGCTACACCTTC	few	TRBJ1-2	TRBD1	TRBV27
CASSHPAGVLGETQYF	TGTGCCAGCAGCCACCCTGCGGGGGTTCTCGGAGAGACCCAGTACTTC	few	TRBJ2-5	TRBD2	TRBV12-3/TRBV12-4
CASSLIGTGELFF	TGTGCCAGCAGTTTAATCGGCACCGGGGAGCTGTTTTTT	many	TRBJ2-2	-	TRBV28
CASSLVMGATEAFF	TGTGCCAGCAGTTTAGTGATGGGGGCCACTGAAGCTTTCTTT	many	TRBJ1-1	-	TRBV12-3/TRBV12-4
CASSLERAQGKSGANVLTF	TGCGCCAGCAGCCTTGAGCGGGCGCAGGGTAAATCTGGGGCCAACGTCCTGACTTTC	many	TRBJ2-6	-	TRBV4-1
CASSYLPGQGGSPLHF	TGTGCCAGCAGCTACTTACCGGGACAGGGGGGCTCACCCCTCCACTTT	many	TRBJ1-6	TRBD1	TRBV7-2
CASSLGTSVYNEQFF	TGTGCCAGCAGCCTGGGGACTAGCGTGTACAATGAGCAGTTCTTC	many	TRBJ2-1	TRBD2	TRBV7-2
CASSLQPNTEAFF	TGTGCCAGCAGTCTTCAGCCGAACACTGAAGCTTTCTTT	many	TRBJ1-1	-	TRBV12-3/TRBV12-4
CASSQRSGDTGELFF	TGTGCCAGCAGCCAACGTAGCGGGGACACCGGGGAGCTGTTTTTT	many	TRBJ2-2	TRBD2	TRBV7-2
CASSLWGRTGELFF	TGCGCCAGCAGCTTGTGGGGCCGGACCGGGGAGCTGTTTTTT	many	TRBJ2-2	-	TRBV5-1
CASSQFPGFSYGYTF	TGTGCCAGCAGCCAATTTCCAGGTTTTAGCTATGGCTACACCTTC	many	TRBJ1-2	-	TRBV13
CASSFRQNTEAFF	TGTGCCAGCAGTTTCCGACAGAACACTGAAGCTTTCTTT	many	TRBJ1-1	-	TRBV12-3/TRBV12-4
CASSVGGGAGSYNEQFF	TGTGCCAGCAGCGTAGGTGGGGGGGCTGGCTCCTACAATGAGCAGTTCTTC	few	TRBJ2-1	-	TRBV9
CSASIRGEGTEAFF	TGCAGTGCTAGTATTCGGGGGGAGGGCACTGAAGCTTTCTTT	many	TRBJ1-1	-	TRBV20-1
CSVEVTSDYGYTF	TGCAGCGTTGAAGTTACCAGCGACTATGGCTACACCTTC	many	TRBJ1-2	-	TRBV29-1
CASSGRTYEQYF	TGCGCCAGCAGCGGACGGACTTACGAGCAGTACTTC	few	TRBJ2-7	-	TRBV5-1
CAISDRGETQYF	TGTGCCATCAGTGACCGGGGGGAGACCCAGTACTTC	-	TRBJ2-5	-	TRBV10-3
CASSNARQGNRPQHF	TGTGCCAGCAGCAACGCGAGACAGGGGAATCGGCCCCAGCATTTT	-	TRBJ1-5	TRBD1	TRBV3-1